These 30 T cell receptor beta chains share one sample of origin, sequenced in a study of memory CD4+ T cells and cytomegalovirus serostatus. Generated by immunoSEQ multiplex PCR, the TCRdb table keeps only in-frame clones and is missing some. Among approximately 46,000 clones listed, over 70% were seen once. Single viable CD3+CD4+CD8-CD45RO+ cells were sorted as the memory CD4+ T cells. Sequencing was done on a sample of memory CD4+ T cells from blood. Every receptor here comes from an adult in good health and CMV-seronegative.

The chain employs TRBV7-3 and TRBJ2-3; the D is unclear. Per germline, CDR1 SGHTA and CDR2 FQGTGA. The length of the CDR3 is 14 residues. With 2 bases removed from V and 0 bases from J, the gap between germline ends came to 6 bases. For the CDR3, the DNA is TGTGCCAGCAGCTTAGACCCTAGCACAGATACGCAGTATTTT. Translation: CASSLDPSTDTQYF.

This sequence joins TRBV5-1 and TRBJ2-1; 10 positions agree with TRBD2. The length of the CDR3 is 18 residues. Trimming cost V 0 bases and J 0 bases; bases outside gene matches: 6. Germline V gives CDR1 SGHRS, CDR2 YFSETQ. The CDR3, as DNA: TGCGCCAGCAGCTTGGAGCGGACTAGCGGCCTCTCCTACAATGAGCAGTTCTTC. Its translation: CASSLERTSGLSYNEQFF.

The chain joins TRBV10-3 to TRBJ2-3; TRBD2 agrees at 13 bases. Looked up from germline, CDR1 is ENHRY and CDR2 is SYGVKD. The CDR3 totals 19 residues. V was clipped by 6 bases and J by 0 bases; unmatched bases: 12. The CDR3 protein is CAISEWTSGGDYSTDTQYF. In nucleotides, the CDR3 is TGTGCCATCAGCGAATGGACTAGCGGGGGAGACTATAGCACAGATACGCAGTATTTT.

V is TRBV4-1 and J is TRBJ2-7, with D hard to call. In germline, CDR1 is MGHRA, CDR2 YSYEKL. Trimming took off 0 bases at V and 1 base at J, with 7 bases between the two ends. The CDR3 is 14 amino acids. CDR3 in amino acids: CASSQDKGSYEQYF. CDR3 in DNA: TGCGCCAGCAGCCAAGATAAAGGATCCTACGAGCAGTACTTC.

About this clone itself: This same CDR3 is encoded by further DNA sequences in the sample. This sequence joins TRBV5-1 and TRBJ1-2; unclear D gene. CDR1 and CDR2 from the germline V gene are SGHRS and YFSETQ. The CDR3 loop spans 13 amino acids. The V and J ends lost 0 bases and 2 bases respectively, with 5 bases between them. The CDR3 protein is CASSLDGNYGYTF. CDR3 bases: TGCGCCAGCAGCTTGGACGGCAACTATGGCTACACCTTC.

This clone was observed a few times. The chain joins TRBV5-1 to TRBJ2-3, with 7 bases identical to TRBD1. Germline CDR1 SGHRS, CDR2 YFSETQ. Trimming cost V 3 bases and J 1 base; bases outside gene matches: 5. The CDR3 totals 15 residues. As DNA, the CDR3 is TGCGCCAGCAGCTCCATAACAGGGGGCACAGATACGCAGTATTTT. Its translation: CASSSITGGTDTQYF.

V usage is TRBV23-1 and J usage is TRBJ1-4, with D unclear. TRBV23-1 is labeled an ORF, and its function is uncertain. This CDR3 region has 14 residues. V gave up 8 bases and J gave up 8 bases, with 18 bases separating them. In DNA, the CDR3 is TGCGCCAGCGCAAAAAGGACGGGTTGGGAAAAACTGTTTTTT. This translates into CASAKRTGWEKLFF.

This clone was seen more than once but under ten times. This chain connects TRBV5-1 to TRBJ1-4, with 7 bases lining up with TRBD1. This CDR3 has 17 amino acids. Germline V gene lookup returns CDR1 SGHRS and CDR2 YFSETQ. V shed 4 bases, J shed 4 bases, and the junction held 13 bases outside the gene matches. The CDR3 reads CASSITGTVSFNEKLFF. CDR3 bases: TGCGCCAGCAGCATCACCGGGACAGTGAGCTTTAATGAAAAACTGTTTTTT.

The CDR3 region has the DNA TGTGCCAGCAGCTTAGGGACTTTACCGGGACTGGACACAGATACGCAGTATTTT. Translated: CASSLGTLPGLDTDTQYF. The V and J genes are TRBV11-3 and TRBJ2-3; perhaps TRBD2 as D (6 bases). CDR1 is SGHNT, CDR2 YENEEA, per germline. Trimming removed 1 base at V and 2 bases at J, with 19 bases between. The CDR3 is 18 residues long.

A single count supports this clone. The chain employs TRBV5-4 and TRBJ2-3; 11 bases match TRBD1. This CDR3 is 15 amino acids long. V lost 5 bases and J lost 4; bases outside the gene matches: 6. The germline V gene has CDR1 SGHNT and CDR2 YYREEE (reference sequence). The CDR3 loop is CASSHGQGAADTQYF. CDR3 sequence (DNA): TGTGCCAGCAGTCACGGACAGGGGGCGGCAGATACGCAGTATTTT. The complete variable domain, with remaining parts taken from reference TRBV5-4 and TRBJ2-3, reads ETGVTQSPTHLIKTRGQQVTLRCSSQSGHNTVSWYQQALGQGPQFIFQYYREEENGRGNFPPRFSGLQFPNYSSELNVNALELDDSALYLCASSHGQGAADTQYFGPGTRLTVL.

The chain combines TRBV10-2 with TRBJ2-7; 11 positions match TRBD2. Per the germline V gene, CDR1 is WSHSY and CDR2 is SAAADI. The CDR3 contains 16 residues. J lost 2 bases, V lost 6 bases, and 9 bases had no gene match. CDR3 nucleotide sequence: TGCGCCAGCAGGAGGCTAGCGGGGGGCGCGACCTACGAGCAGTACTTC. Translating it yields CASRRLAGGATYEQYF.

The V call is TRBV7-9, the J call TRBJ1-2; D is ambiguous. Germline values: CDR1 SEHNR, CDR2 FQNEAQ (reference sequence). V dropped 1 base and J dropped 6 bases, with 6 bases sitting between them. This CDR3 contains 12 residues. CDR3 sequence (DNA): TGTGCCAGCAGCTTAGTTGAGGATGGCTACACCTTC. Residues: CASSLVEDGYTF.

This clone appeared a few times. The rearrangement joins TRBV5-1 to TRBJ1-6, with 9 positions matching TRBD1. Germline-derived CDR1 and CDR2 are SGHRS and YFSETQ. This CDR3 is built from 14 residues. J lost 7 bases, V lost 4 bases, and 3 bases had no gene match. The CDR3 DNA reads TGCGCCAGCAGCCAGGGGACAGGGAATTCACCCCTCCACTTT. Protein sequence: CASSQGTGNSPLHF.

This chain joins TRBV5-4 and TRBJ1-4; 8 bases are a match to TRBD1. Germline CDR1 reads SGHNT; CDR2 reads YYREEE (reference sequence). The CDR3 totals 19 residues. J gave up 0 bases and V 0 bases, and 10 bases lay outside the gene matches. The CDR3 sequence: CASSLGPTKQGATNEKLFF. The CDR3, as DNA: TGTGCCAGCAGCTTGGGCCCCACTAAACAGGGGGCAACTAATGAAAAACTGTTTTTT.

This chain joins TRBV6-1 and TRBJ2-7; D call uncertain. Per the germline V gene, CDR1 is MNHNS and CDR2 is SASEGT. V was cut by 8 bases and J by 0 bases, with 8 bases left in between. This CDR3 is built from 12 residues. As DNA, the CDR3 is TGTGCCAGCGTAGGCAGCTCCTACGAGCAGTACTTC. It specifies CASVGSSYEQYF.

By sample share, this clone is medium-sized (0.01 to 0.1%). The V and J genes are TRBV9 and TRBJ1-1, with TRBD1 identical over 10 bases. The length of the CDR3 is 14 residues. From germline, CDR1 is SGDLS and CDR2 YYNGEE. The V gene end was trimmed by 0 bases and the J gene end by 9 bases; junction bases not matched to a gene: 5. The chain's CDR3 is CASSVEGQGSQAFF. DNA of the CDR3: TGTGCCAGCAGCGTAGAGGGACAGGGGTCTCAAGCTTTCTTT.

This sequence joins TRBV6-1 and TRBJ1-2, with 8 positions matching TRBD1. This CDR3 spans 15 amino acids. The trim removed 4 bases at V and 7 bases at J, leaving 11 bases unmatched. The germline V gene has CDR1 MNHNS and CDR2 SASEGT. CDR3 protein: CASSGLQGVEGGYTF. The CDR3, as DNA: TGTGCCAGCAGTGGCCTACAGGGGGTTGAGGGTGGCTACACCTTC.

A few counts support this clone. The chain carries TRBV28 and TRBJ2-4; D tentatively fits TRBD1 or TRBD2 (6 bases each). The V gene's germline CDR1 is MDHEN and CDR2 SYDVKM. Trimming took off 8 bases at V and 6 bases at J, with 23 bases between the two ends. The CDR3 runs 16 residues. CDR3 in DNA: TGTGCCAGCTCACCCCCGGGACACGGGGGAGGAAACATTCAGTACTTC. Translation gives CASSPPGHGGGNIQYF.

As for this clone: The sample carries other DNA sequences with the same CDR3. This chain joins TRBV7-2 and TRBJ2-3; a possible D gene is TRBD2 (5 bases). Germline values: CDR1 SGHTA, CDR2 FQGNSA. The CDR3 length is 13 residues. With 7 bases removed from V and 3 bases from J, the gap between germline ends came to 11 bases. CDR3 nucleotides: TGTGCCAGCATTCGGGGTGGTACAGATACGCAGTATTTT. Its translation: CASIRGGTDTQYF.

This clone was seen only once. V and J are TRBV7-5 and TRBJ2-2; the D call in the table, TRBD1, was not verified against the DNA. TRBV7-5 is assigned pseudogene status. The CDR3 contains 17 residues. The CDR3 sequence: CVRSLVLGSKGAGELFF. The DNA for the CDR3 is TGTGTCAGAAGCTTAGTTTTGGGATCTAAGGGGGCCGGGGAGCTGTTTTTT.

This clone appeared once. V gene TRBV9 combines with J gene TRBJ2-7, with 8 bases lining up with TRBD2. The V and J ends lost 4 bases and 6 bases, in that order; junction bases with no gene match: 12. The CDR3 spans 15 residues. Per the germline V gene, CDR1 is SGDLS and CDR2 is YYNGEE. Written as DNA, the CDR3 is TGTGCCAGCAGCTACGCCGGGACTAGATACGGCGAGCAGTACTTC. Translated: CASSYAGTRYGEQYF.

This clone is labeled as medium-sized. The chain links TRBV4-2 to TRBJ1-4, with 7 nucleotides matching TRBD1. There are 16 residues in the CDR3. Unmatched junction bases numbered 10, after V lost 5 bases and J lost 4 bases. Germline V gene data show CDR1 as LGHNA and CDR2 as YNFKEQ. Written as DNA, the CDR3 is TGTGCCAGCAGCTTTCCCCCGGGACAGCATAATGAAAAACTGTTTTTT. Its protein is CASSFPPGQHNEKLFF.

The sample holds one count of this clone. This chain joins TRBV5-1 and TRBJ2-7, with D perhaps TRBD1 (5 bases). V gave up 5 bases and J gave up 2 bases, with 8 bases separating them. Germline V gene data show CDR1 as SGHRS and CDR2 as YFSETQ. CDR3 length: 12 residues. The CDR3 bases are TGCGCCAGCAGTACAGGAACCTACGAGCAGTACTTC. Amino acids: CASSTGTYEQYF.

The chain uses TRBV19 and TRBJ2-7; D is unresolved. V was cut by 5 bases and J by 3 bases, with 17 bases left in between. This CDR3 region has 15 residues. CDR1 and CDR2 from the germline V gene are LNHDA and SQIVND (reference sequence). The CDR3 protein is CASSPELGYNYEQYF. The CDR3 bases are TGTGCCAGTAGTCCTGAGCTGGGATATAACTACGAGCAGTACTTC. The full variable domain, rest sourced from reference TRBV19 and TRBJ2-7, is DGGITQSPKYLFRKEGQNVTLSCEQNLNHDAMYWYRQDPGQGLRLIYYSQIVNDFQKGDIAEGYSVSREKKESFPLTVTSAQKNPTAFYLCASSPELGYNYEQYFGPGTRLTVT.

There are a few counts of this clone. V usage is TRBV2 and J usage is TRBJ2-1; the D is unclear. Germline CDR1 is SNHLY and CDR2 is FYNNEI. The CDR3 is made up of 12 amino acids. V lost 4 bases and J lost 6, with 7 bases in between. For the CDR3, the DNA is TGTGCCAGCAGTGGGGTGGTCAATGAGCAGTTCTTC. Its translation: CASSGVVNEQFF.

CDR3 amino acids: CASRVTSWETQYF. CDR3 nucleotide sequence: TGTGCCAGCAGGGTGACTAGTTGGGAGACCCAGTACTTC. This chain uses TRBV2 with TRBJ2-5, with D perhaps TRBD2 (6 bases). V lost 6 bases, J lost 5 bases, and 13 bases lay in between. The CDR3 loop spans 13 amino acids. Germline V CDR1 and CDR2: SNHLY, FYNNEI.

About this clone: This specimen includes other DNA sequences encoding the same CDR3. The CDR3 DNA is TGTGCCAGCAGCTTAGCTGGGGCCAACTATGGCTACACCTTC. Its protein is CASSLAGANYGYTF. The V call is TRBV7-8, the J call TRBJ1-2, with D tentatively TRBD1 (5 bases). The CDR3 is 14 residues long. The germline V and J ends were trimmed by 0 bases and 2 bases, with 7 bases remaining between them. Looked up from germline, CDR1 is SGHVS and CDR2 is FQNEAQ.

The chain uses TRBV11-3 and TRBJ1-4; D perhaps matches TRBD1 (5 bases). The CDR3 runs 15 residues. V shed 6 bases and J shed 7 bases, with 18 bases lying between them. Germline-derived CDR1 and CDR2 are SGHNT and YENEEA. The DNA of the CDR3 is TGTGCCAGCAGTACCGGGACCCCGAGTGGTGAAAAACTGTTTTTT. This translates into CASSTGTPSGEKLFF.

The CDR3 nucleotides are TGTGCCAGCAGCCGGGAGGCATCGAGGGGGGTAAGCGAGCAGTACTTC. Its translation: CASSREASRGVSEQYF. This chain links TRBV7-9 with TRBJ2-7, with D maybe TRBD2 (7 bases). The CDR3 loop spans 16 amino acids. Germline-derived CDR1 and CDR2 are SEHNR and FQNEAQ (reference sequence). Trimming removed 5 bases at V and 6 bases at J, with 23 bases between.

The J gene is TRBJ2-5, the V gene TRBV18, with a tentative D call TRBD2 (6 bases). CDR1 and CDR2 from the germline V gene are KGHSH and LQKENI. The CDR3 is 14 residues long. V was clipped by 3 bases and J by 4 bases, with 12 bases between them. CDR3 amino acids: CASSPLWGGETQYF. In nucleotides, the CDR3 is TGTGCCAGCTCACCCCTGTGGGGAGGAGAGACCCAGTACTTC.